A selection of T cell receptor beta chains follows, all from one sample in a study of early T cells in non-severe SARS-CoV-2 infection. TCRdb independently ran MiXCR on the 5' RACE reads; one entry per CDR3 protein. Of about 70,000 distinct CDR3 sequences in the sample, about 4.9% were seen once. Sample: whole blood, taken at baseline. These receptors were taken from an adult who was a healthcare worker with PCR-confirmed SARS-CoV-2 infection or an uninfected control (not recorded which). The donor label of this sample is uncertain. Both conserved end residues are part of each CDR3. D genes are given only for firm matches. Clone size is stated in some rows and not others, as once, few, many or a class when expanded.

d_gene: -; abundance: -; v_gene: TRBV12-5; j_gene: TRBJ1-1; CDR3nt: TGTGCTAGTGCTGAGCAGGGGAACACTGAAGCTTTCTTT; CDR3aa: CASAEQGNTEAFF
d_gene: TRBD1; abundance: many; v_gene: TRBV10-3; j_gene: TRBJ1-1; CDR3nt: TGTGCCATCAGTGAGGGACAGGGAAGCTCTGAAGCTTTCTTT; CDR3aa: CAISEGQGSSEAFF
d_gene: -; abundance: few; v_gene: TRBV28; j_gene: TRBJ2-4; CDR3nt: TGTGCCAGCAGTTTAGGCCGGAATCAGTACTTC; CDR3aa: CASSLGRNQYF
d_gene: -; abundance: -; v_gene: TRBV2; j_gene: TRBJ1-2; CDR3nt: TGTGCCAGCAGTGAAGCTCGCGGGGTGTATGGCTACACCTTC; CDR3aa: CASSEARGVYGYTF
d_gene: -; abundance: -; v_gene: TRBV7-3; j_gene: TRBJ2-1; CDR3nt: TGTGCCAGCAGCTTAGAGCCCGGAGGTTTGGATGAGCAGTTCTTC; CDR3aa: CASSLEPGGLDEQFF
d_gene: -; abundance: many; v_gene: TRBV28; j_gene: TRBJ2-3; CDR3nt: TGTGCCAGCAGGCCCGCCGGGGGGCCGGAAGATACGCAGTATTTT; CDR3aa: CASRPAGGPEDTQYF
d_gene: -; abundance: many; v_gene: TRBV12-3/TRBV12-4; j_gene: TRBJ1-1; CDR3nt: TGTGCCAGCAGTTTAGGACGGCGGGAGACTGAAGCTTTCTTT; CDR3aa: CASSLGRRETEAFF
d_gene: -; abundance: -; v_gene: TRBV3-1; j_gene: TRBJ2-1; CDR3nt: TGTGCCAGCAGCCAAGAATTAGCCACCAATGAGCAGTTCTTC; CDR3aa: CASSQELATNEQFF
d_gene: -; abundance: many; v_gene: TRBV24-1; j_gene: TRBJ2-7; CDR3nt: TGTGCCACCAGTGATTCCCAGTCGGGTCGTTCCTACGAGCAGTACTTC; CDR3aa: CATSDSQSGRSYEQYF
d_gene: TRBD2; abundance: many; v_gene: TRBV7-2; j_gene: TRBJ2-1; CDR3nt: TGTGCCAGCAGCGGAACTAGCGGTGCCTACAATGAGCAGTTCTTC; CDR3aa: CASSGTSGAYNEQFF
d_gene: -; abundance: few; v_gene: TRBV5-6; j_gene: TRBJ1-5; CDR3nt: TGTGCCAGCAGCTTGGGGAGGAGCGATCAGCCCCAGCATTTT; CDR3aa: CASSLGRSDQPQHF
d_gene: TRBD2; abundance: many; v_gene: TRBV12-3/TRBV12-4; j_gene: TRBJ2-3; CDR3nt: TGTGCCAGCAGTTTGGGACTAGCTTCTAGCACAGATACGCAGTATTTT; CDR3aa: CASSLGLASSTDTQYF
d_gene: TRBD1; abundance: many; v_gene: TRBV20-1; j_gene: TRBJ1-1; CDR3nt: TGCAGTGCCAGGGACAGCATGAACACTGAAGCTTTCTTT; CDR3aa: CSARDSMNTEAFF
d_gene: -; abundance: -; v_gene: TRBV5-1; j_gene: TRBJ2-2; CDR3nt: TGCGCCAGCAGCTTGTTTCGGGGCACGAACACCGGGGAGCTGTTTTTT; CDR3aa: CASSLFRGTNTGELFF
d_gene: -; abundance: few; v_gene: TRBV10-3; j_gene: TRBJ2-5; CDR3nt: TGTGCCATCAGTGAGTCTAAATCAAGCAGTGCGACCCAGTACTTC; CDR3aa: CAISESKSSSATQYF
d_gene: TRBD1; abundance: many; v_gene: TRBV4-3; j_gene: TRBJ1-6; CDR3nt: TGCGCCAGCAGCCAAGATCGAGGCAGGGGGCGTTCACCCCTCCACTTT; CDR3aa: CASSQDRGRGRSPLHF
d_gene: -; abundance: few; v_gene: TRBV27; j_gene: TRBJ2-1; CDR3nt: TGTGCCAGCAGTTTATCGGCAGCGACGTTTTTTACCTCCTACAATGAGCAGTTCTTC; CDR3aa: CASSLSAATFFTSYNEQFF
d_gene: -; abundance: many; v_gene: TRBV6-2/TRBV6-3; j_gene: TRBJ2-6; CDR3nt: TGTGCCAGCAGTCTCTCTAGAATTGGGGCCAACGTCCTGACTTTC; CDR3aa: CASSLSRIGANVLTF
d_gene: TRBD1; abundance: many; v_gene: TRBV11-2; j_gene: TRBJ1-1; CDR3nt: TGTGCCAGCAGTCTAAGGACAGGTGAAGCTTTCTTT; CDR3aa: CASSLRTGEAFF
d_gene: -; abundance: many; v_gene: TRBV5-6; j_gene: TRBJ1-1; CDR3nt: TGTGCCAGCAGCTTGGCTTTAACTGAAGCTTTCTTT; CDR3aa: CASSLALTEAFF
d_gene: -; abundance: many; v_gene: TRBV27; j_gene: TRBJ1-1; CDR3nt: TGTGTCAGCAGTTCTGCCTGGGGTAGGTGGAACACTGAAGCTTTCTTT; CDR3aa: CVSSSAWGRWNTEAFF
d_gene: -; abundance: few; v_gene: TRBV19; j_gene: TRBJ2-1; CDR3nt: TGTGCCAGTAGTATAGCCCCCTCCGGGGAAAGGGCAATCTTC; CDR3aa: CASSIAPSGERAIF